A single sample gave rise to the 29 T cell receptor beta chains below, sequenced in a study of blood T cells in healthy people across ages. Sample-barcoded 5' priming and a J-beta primer mix drove a second PCR of about 6 to 12 cycles. TCRdb used MiXCR to reprocess the 5' RACE reads, holding one entry per CDR3 protein. Counted here are roughly 800,000 distinct CDR3 sequences, 53% occurring once; the ten biggest clones make up approximately 40%. The sequenced sample was blood. The source is a man older than 75 in good health.

This clonotype was counted a few times. The J gene is TRBJ2-1, the V gene TRBV6-5, with TRBD2 identical over 9 bases. V lost 4 bases to trimming and J lost 2 bases; unmatched junction nucleotides: 6. Germline-derived CDR1 and CDR2 are MNHEY and SVGAGI. The CDR3 is made up of 16 amino acids. CDR3 sequence: CASSSLAGKTYNEQFF. As DNA, the CDR3 is TGTGCCAGCAGTTCCCTAGCGGGAAAGACCTACAATGAGCAGTTCTTC.

This clonotype was observed a handful of times. The chain links TRBV5-1 to TRBJ2-3; TRBD1 aligns across 8 bases. Germline V lookup: CDR1 SGHRS, CDR2 YFSETQ. The junction had 10 bases not matched to a gene; V was cut back by 2 bases and J by 2 bases. The CDR3 has 17 residues. DNA for the CDR3: TGCGCCAGCAGCTTAACCCGACAGGGGCCTCTCACAGATACGCAGTATTTT. Encoded protein: CASSLTRQGPLTDTQYF.

The chain has TRBV12-3 or TRBV12-4 and TRBJ1-2; possibly TRBD1 for D (5 bases). The ends were cut back, 5 bases at V and 8 bases at J, with 18 bases in the middle. CDR3 size: 14 residues. This CDR3 is CASSVGESRGGYTF. The DNA for the CDR3 is TGTGCCAGCAGTGTAGGGGAGTCGCGGGGCGGCTACACCTTC.

This clonotype was counted ten times or more. The chain links TRBV24-1 to TRBJ2-1; D is undetermined. Trimming stripped 3 bases from V and 7 bases from J, with 15 bases between. The CDR3 extends over 15 amino acids. In germline, CDR1 is KGHDR, CDR2 SFDVKD. The CDR3 loop reads CATSDPYRLKNEQFF. CDR3 in DNA: TGTGCCACCAGTGATCCCTACAGACTCAAGAATGAGCAGTTCTTC.

The chain couples TRBV20-1 to TRBJ1-1, with D possibly being TRBD1 (6 bases). There are 13 residues in the CDR3. Germline CDR1 is DFQATT and CDR2 is SNEGSKA (reference sequence). The V gene lost 5 bases and the J gene lost 2 bases, with 12 bases spanning the gap. CDR3 sequence (DNA): TGCAGTGCTTTGGGACACCAAAACACTGAAGCTTTCTTT. Translation: CSALGHQNTEAFF.

This clonotype came up a few times. This chain links TRBV15 with TRBJ2-1; 7 nucleotides align to TRBD2. The junction had 5 bases not matched to a gene; V was cut back by 6 bases and J by 6 bases. CDR3 length equals 13 residues. Germline V lookup: CDR1 LNHNV, CDR2 YYDKDF (reference sequence). This chain's CDR3 is CATRPPGGNEQFF. CDR3 in DNA: TGTGCCACCAGGCCCCCGGGGGGCAATGAGCAGTTCTTC.

J is TRBJ1-2 and V is TRBV10-3; D unclear. The CDR3 is 14 amino acids. Trimming left V 0 bases short and J 8 bases short, with 13 bases between. CDR1 and CDR2 from the germline V gene are ENHRY and SYGVKD. CDR3 DNA sequence: TGTGCCATCAGTGAGTCATTTACGGGTTGCGGCTACACCTTC. Its protein is CAISESFTGCGYTF.

The chain is built from TRBV12-3 or TRBV12-4 and TRBJ2-7; 9 bases align to TRBD2. The J segment lost 7 bases and the V segment lost 4 bases, leaving 8 bases of the junction unmatched. The CDR3 runs to 14 residues. The CDR3 DNA is TGTGCCAGCAGTTCGTGGACTAGCGCGGGGGAGCAGTACTTC. Translated: CASSSWTSAGEQYF.

The chain combines TRBV6-5 with TRBJ1-1; D may be TRBD1 (5 bases). The CDR3 spans 13 residues. V dropped 6 bases and J dropped 7 bases, with 15 bases sitting between them. Germline CDR1 and CDR2: MNHEY and SVGAGI. Written as DNA, the CDR3 is TGTGCCAGCAGCTCGGACGGGACGAGTGAAGCTTTCTTT. This sequence encodes CASSSDGTSEAFF.

The V and J genes are TRBV20-1 and TRBJ2-2, with 9 positions matching TRBD2. Germline CDR1 and CDR2: DFQATT and SNEGSKA (reference sequence). The CDR3 is made up of 15 amino acids. Losses at the gene ends were 1 base for V and 7 bases for J; bases not matched to a gene: 7. The chain's CDR3 is CSARVAGVGVGELFF. The CDR3 bases are TGCAGTGCTAGAGTAGCGGGAGTGGGGGTCGGGGAGCTGTTTTTT.

The chain is built from TRBV7-2 and TRBJ2-3; D possibly matches TRBD1 or TRBD2 (6 bases each). CDR3 length equals 13 residues. V shed 6 bases and J shed 14 bases, with 21 bases lying between them. CDR1 is SGHTA, CDR2 FQGNSA, per germline. The CDR3 region is CASRRGPDGYAYF. For the CDR3, the DNA is TGTGCCAGCAGACGGGGGCCCGACGGATACGCGTATTTT.

In its sample, this clonotype was seen a few times. This chain links TRBV7-2 with TRBJ2-1, with D perhaps TRBD1 (5 bases). Trimming shortened V by 1 base and J by 7 bases, and 14 bases separated the two germline ends. Germline V gives CDR1 SGHTA, CDR2 FQGNSA. The CDR3 is made up of 15 amino acids. The CDR3 DNA follows: TGTGCCAGCAGCTTAGACCAGCGCAGGGCAAATGAGCAGTTCTTC. It translates to CASSLDQRRANEQFF.

This chain joins TRBV5-1 and TRBJ1-1, with TRBD1 matching 10 bases. The CDR3 has 16 amino acids. Losses at the gene ends were 3 bases for V and 0 bases for J; bases not matched to a gene: 5. Germline values: CDR1 SGHRS, CDR2 YFSETQ. The CDR3 DNA reads TGCGCCAGCAGCTCGGGACAGGGGTTTGTGAACACTGAAGCTTTCTTT. Translating it yields CASSSGQGFVNTEAFF.

This rearrangement joins TRBV5-1 to TRBJ2-5; D is tentatively TRBD1 or TRBD2 (5 bases each). The CDR3 totals 15 residues. V was clipped by 4 bases and J by 3 bases, with 16 bases between them. Germline-derived CDR1 and CDR2 are SGHRS and YFSETQ. CDR3 bases: TGCGCCAGCAGCCCCAACCCGGGACGGGAAGAGACCCAGTACTTC. The encoded protein is CASSPNPGREETQYF.

V and J are TRBV6-6 and TRBJ2-4; 7 nucleotides match TRBD2. The V gene end was trimmed by 2 bases and the J gene end by 8 bases; junction bases not matched to a gene: 12. CDR1 is MNHNY and CDR2 is SVGAGI in the germline V gene (reference sequence). The CDR3 runs 16 residues. CDR3 in amino acids: CASSYLSRGDLDIQYF. For the CDR3, the DNA is TGTGCCAGCAGTTACCTTTCTCGGGGGGATTTGGACATTCAGTACTTC.

The CDR3 here is CASSPLSVSTDTQYF. In nucleotides, the CDR3 is TGTGCCAGCAGCCCCTTGAGCGTCAGCACAGATACGCAGTATTTT. The chain links TRBV9 to TRBJ2-3; the D is unclear. Germline lookup yields CDR1 SGDLS and CDR2 YYNGEE. The CDR3 is 15 residues long. V lost 4 bases and J 0 bases, leaving 12 bases between the germline ends.

This chain connects TRBV12-3 or TRBV12-4 to TRBJ2-7; TRBD1 agrees at 9 bases. V dropped 3 bases and J dropped 2; count of bases not matched to a gene: 5. The CDR3 consists of 15 residues. CDR3 sequence: CASSLTGGEAYEQYF. The CDR3 DNA sequence: TGTGCCAGCAGTTTGACAGGGGGAGAGGCCTACGAGCAGTACTTC.

The chain is built from TRBV21-1 and TRBJ1-1; the table names TRBD1, a call not compared with the DNA. TRBV21-1 constitutes a pseudogene. This CDR3 contains 15 residues. The CDR3 here is CASSKAGPGGTEAFF. The CDR3 DNA sequence: TGTGCCAGCAGCAAAGCGGGTCCCGGGGGCACTGAAGCTTTCTTT.

This clonotype has a handful of counts. The chain has TRBV6-5 and TRBJ2-4; D is unclear. Germline lookup yields CDR1 MNHEY and CDR2 SVGAGI. The CDR3 loop spans 14 amino acids. Trimming took off 0 bases at V and 0 bases at J, with 3 bases between the two ends. The CDR3 loop is CASSYSLAKNIQYF. The DNA for the CDR3 is TGTGCCAGCAGTTACTCATTAGCCAAAAACATTCAGTACTTC.

This chain links TRBV6-6 with TRBJ2-2, with TRBD2 matching 8 bases. The CDR3 runs to 16 residues. J lost 5 bases, V lost 2 bases, and 7 bases had no gene match. Germline lookup yields CDR1 MNHNY and CDR2 SVGAGI (reference sequence). CDR3 coding DNA: TGTGCCAGCAGTTACCCGGCGGGGGGCGTAACCGGGGAGCTGTTTTTT. Its protein is CASSYPAGGVTGELFF.

This clonotype was recorded once. This chain links TRBV20-1 with TRBJ2-1; 10 bases fit TRBD2. Looked up from germline, CDR1 is DFQATT and CDR2 is SNEGSKA (reference sequence). The CDR3 contains 13 residues. Trimming removed 2 bases from V and 8 bases from J; junction bases left unmatched: 3. CDR3 in DNA: TGCAGTGCTAGATTGCTAGCGGGAGATGAGCAGTTCTTC. It translates to CSARLLAGDEQFF.

This clonotype was counted ten times or more. J is TRBJ2-5 and V is TRBV28; perhaps TRBD2 as D (5 bases). Germline assignment: CDR1 MDHEN and CDR2 SYDVKM. Between the trimmed V and J ends, which lost 3 bases and 5 bases, there was a span of 13 bases. This CDR3 has 14 residues. CDR3 nucleotides: TGTGCCAGCAGTTTCTGGGCAGGCGGGGAGACCCAGTACTTC. It specifies CASSFWAGGETQYF.

This clonotype was counted many times. The gene calls are TRBV12-3 or TRBV12-4 and TRBJ1-2; no reliable D call. The CDR3 runs 13 residues. V gave up 2 bases and J gave up 4 bases, with 8 bases separating them. The DNA for the CDR3 is TGTGCCAGCAGTTTACAAGATTCCTATGGCTACACCTTC. It yields the protein CASSLQDSYGYTF.

CDR3 sequence reads: CATSAATGRLGYTF. The CDR3 nucleotides are TGTGCCACCAGTGCTGCCACAGGCCGTCTTGGCTACACCTTC. This rearrangement joins TRBV24-1 to TRBJ1-2, with D tentatively TRBD1 (5 bases). The CDR3 has 14 amino acids. V shed 5 bases and J shed 7 bases, with 16 bases lying between them. The germline V gene encodes CDR1 KGHDR and CDR2 SFDVKD.

This clonotype was recorded a few times. The V and J genes are TRBV2 and TRBJ2-7; no firm D call. Trimming took 6 bases from V and 2 from J, leaving 14 bases between them. Looked up from germline, CDR1 is SNHLY and CDR2 is FYNNEI. The CDR3 covers 14 residues. The chain's CDR3 is CASRENGLTYEQYF. In DNA, the CDR3 is TGTGCCAGCAGGGAGAACGGCCTCACCTACGAGCAGTACTTC.

The CDR3 protein is CASSVEDRPYEQYF. As DNA, the CDR3 is TGTGCCAGCAGTGTGGAGGACCGCCCCTACGAGCAGTACTTC. This chain links TRBV12-3 or TRBV12-4 with TRBJ2-5; maybe TRBD2 (5 bases). The J call may not be correct, given that the DNA end is closer to TRBJ2-7. The CDR3 spans 14 residues.

There are a few counts of this clonotype. The rearrangement joins TRBV20-1 to TRBJ2-7; TRBD1 aligns across 7 bases. Per the germline V gene, CDR1 is DFQATT and CDR2 is SNEGSKA (reference sequence). The CDR3 has 14 amino acids. V trimming: 1 base; J trimming: 1 base; junction bases outside the gene matches: 4. CDR3 sequence (DNA): TGCAGTGCTAGAGGGACGGGACAGTCCTACGAGCAGTACTTC. Translated, it gives CSARGTGQSYEQYF.

The V gene is TRBV20-1, the J gene TRBJ2-5; a possible D gene is TRBD2 (5 bases). The J call is in doubt because the DNA end fits TRBJ2-7 better. From germline, CDR1 is DFQATT and CDR2 SNEGSKA (reference sequence). The CDR3 totals 16 residues. In nucleotides, the CDR3 is TGCAGTGCTAGAGTTACCAGCGGCAGATCTTTTGACGAGCAGTACTTC. It specifies CSARVTSGRSFDEQYF.

This clonotype has just one count. The V and J genes are TRBV4-2 and TRBJ2-7, with D possibly matching TRBD1 (6 bases). The V end was cut by 4 bases, the J end by 3 bases, with 22 bases between. The CDR3 runs 17 residues. Germline CDR1 reads LGHNA; CDR2 reads YNFKEQ. The CDR3 DNA is TGTGCCAGCAGCCCCTGGGGGCCACTGACTCCGGACTACGAGCAGTACTTC. Protein: CASSPWGPLTPDYEQYF.